A single sample is the source of the 6 T cell receptor beta chains below, sequenced in a study of Graves' ophthalmopathy and Graves' hyperthyroidism. As the template, RNA transcripts were used to amplify TCR beta CDR3 regions. An initial RT-PCR round employing HTBI primers preceded a second-round multiplex PCR. TCRdb re-derived calls from the multiplex PCR reads in MiXCR, one entry per CDR3 protein. The sample lists a few hundred thousand distinct CDR3 sequences, about 40% occurring once. The specimen was peripheral blood or thyroid tissue (not recorded which). These receptors all stem from an adult man with Graves' hyperthyroidism.

This clonotype occurred many times. The V gene is TRBV7-2, the J gene TRBJ1-2; tentatively, D is TRBD1 (6 bases). The CDR3 is made up of 14 amino acids. Per germline, CDR1 SGHTA and CDR2 FQGNSA. V shed 4 bases and J shed 6 bases, with 15 bases lying between them. The CDR3 reads CASSSYREVHGYTF. The CDR3 DNA sequence: TGTGCCAGCAGCTCCTACAGGGAGGTACATGGCTACACCTTC.

The rearrangement joins TRBV2 to TRBJ1-2; D might be TRBD1 (5 bases). V was shortened by 6 bases and J by 4 bases, with 21 bases between the two germline ends. Germline CDR1 reads SNHLY; CDR2 reads FYNNEI. CDR3 size: 16 residues. CDR3 nucleotide sequence: TGTGCCAGCAGGACCCGGGACCCTGACCTCCTCTATGGCTACACCTTC. Translated: CASRTRDPDLLYGYTF.

This clonotype was observed at least ten times. The genes are TRBV19 and TRBJ2-5; D perhaps matches TRBD1 (6 bases). Germline CDR1 and CDR2: LNHDA and SQIVND (reference sequence). V shed 5 bases and J shed 0 bases, with 10 bases lying between them. This CDR3 is 14 amino acids long. The CDR3 loop is CASSAWTDQETQYF. The CDR3 nucleotides read TGTGCCAGTAGTGCTTGGACAGACCAAGAGACCCAGTACTTC.

This clonotype was observed many times. This chain uses TRBV20-1 with TRBJ1-2, with D possibly being TRBD1 (5 bases). Per germline, CDR1 DFQATT and CDR2 SNEGSKA (reference sequence). Trimming cost V 3 bases and J 7 bases, with 21 bases left between them. CDR3 length: 15 residues. CDR3 DNA: TGCAGTGCTAGCCGGTTTTCGGGGGGAGGTTCTGGCTACACCTTC. It yields the protein CSASRFSGGGSGYTF.

This clonotype was seen at least ten times. V and J are TRBV6-5 and TRBJ1-1; D is possibly TRBD1 (5 bases). This CDR3 is 13 amino acids long. The V end was cut by 5 bases, the J end by 2 bases, with 9 bases between. CDR1 is MNHEY and CDR2 is SVGAGI in the germline V gene. CDR3 loop: CASSVDINTEAFF. The CDR3 DNA reads as TGTGCCAGCAGTGTGGACATCAACACTGAAGCTTTCTTT.

The chain uses TRBV2 and TRBJ1-5; 8 positions agree with TRBD1. The CDR3 loop spans 15 amino acids. The junction had 7 bases not matched to a gene; V was cut back by 8 bases and J by 1 base. Per germline, CDR1 SNHLY and CDR2 FYNNEI. As DNA, the CDR3 is TGTGCCAGCCGAGCCCCAGGGGGCAGCAATCAGCCCCAGCATTTT. As protein: CASRAPGGSNQPQHF.